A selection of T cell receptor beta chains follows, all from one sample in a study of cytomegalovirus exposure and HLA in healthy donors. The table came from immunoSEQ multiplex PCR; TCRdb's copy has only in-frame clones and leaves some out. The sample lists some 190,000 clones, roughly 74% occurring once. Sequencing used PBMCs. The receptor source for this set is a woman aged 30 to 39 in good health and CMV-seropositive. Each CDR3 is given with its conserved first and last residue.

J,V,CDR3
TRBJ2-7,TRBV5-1,CASSFYLGEFSYEQYF
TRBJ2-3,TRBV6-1,CASSPGEYTDTQYF
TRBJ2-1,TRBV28,CASRDPDPGGRTYNEQFF
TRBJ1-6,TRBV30,CAWSVGPHTGGYSPLHF
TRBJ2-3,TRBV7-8,CASSLGGLADTQYF
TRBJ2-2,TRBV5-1,CASSFVAGGTPGELFF
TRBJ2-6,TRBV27,CASGAAGILSGSGANVLTF
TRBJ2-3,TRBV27,CASSRSVGAASTDTQYF
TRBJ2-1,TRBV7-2,CASSSGGEQFF
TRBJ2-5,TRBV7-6,CASSLAPGGRETQYF
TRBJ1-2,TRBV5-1,CASSPIGFWGPFPIYGYTF
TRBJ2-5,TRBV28,CASSNSGRAIETQYF
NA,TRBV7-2,CASSLGGEISYEQYF
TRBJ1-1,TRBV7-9,CASSPITAAAGTEAFF
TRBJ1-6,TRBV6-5,CASSKGGANSPLHF
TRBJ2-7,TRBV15,CATSRGLAGPYEQYF
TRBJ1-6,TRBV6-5,CASRGLNSPLHF
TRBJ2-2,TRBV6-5,CASSRLAGEPGELFF
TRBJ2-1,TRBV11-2,CASSFPPPNEQFF
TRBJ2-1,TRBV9,CASSVTPGTTYNEQFF
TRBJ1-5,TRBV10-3,CAIRDTGVGQPQHF
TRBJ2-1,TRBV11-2,CASSLERDRGGDEQFF
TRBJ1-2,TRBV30,CASPKDRGGGYTF
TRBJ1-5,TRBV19,CASSYQGSNQPQHF
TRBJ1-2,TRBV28,CASRPGHPNYGYTF
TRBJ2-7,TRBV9,CASSRTSGGTYEQYF
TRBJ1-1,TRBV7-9,CASSLGVQGANAEAFF
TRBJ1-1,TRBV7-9,CASSLGPGMNTEAFF
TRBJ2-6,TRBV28,CASSSRQGWFAGANVLTF
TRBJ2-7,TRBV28,CASSFGGWRELAYEQYF
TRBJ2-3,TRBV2,CASERGSGTDTQYF
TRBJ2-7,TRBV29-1,CSARDTPYEQYF
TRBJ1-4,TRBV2,CASNDRAREKLFF
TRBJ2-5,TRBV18,CASSLGTGGQETQYF
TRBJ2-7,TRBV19,CASSRAGSTLSPYEQYF
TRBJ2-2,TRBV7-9,CASSLILANTGELFF
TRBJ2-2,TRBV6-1,CASSGLGGGGTGELFF
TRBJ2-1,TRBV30,CAWVPRGQGNNEQFF
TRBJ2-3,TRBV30,CAWSGTGDSAQYF
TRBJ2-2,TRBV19,CASRERGGINTGELFF
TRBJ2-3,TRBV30,CASRRAVSDTDTQYF